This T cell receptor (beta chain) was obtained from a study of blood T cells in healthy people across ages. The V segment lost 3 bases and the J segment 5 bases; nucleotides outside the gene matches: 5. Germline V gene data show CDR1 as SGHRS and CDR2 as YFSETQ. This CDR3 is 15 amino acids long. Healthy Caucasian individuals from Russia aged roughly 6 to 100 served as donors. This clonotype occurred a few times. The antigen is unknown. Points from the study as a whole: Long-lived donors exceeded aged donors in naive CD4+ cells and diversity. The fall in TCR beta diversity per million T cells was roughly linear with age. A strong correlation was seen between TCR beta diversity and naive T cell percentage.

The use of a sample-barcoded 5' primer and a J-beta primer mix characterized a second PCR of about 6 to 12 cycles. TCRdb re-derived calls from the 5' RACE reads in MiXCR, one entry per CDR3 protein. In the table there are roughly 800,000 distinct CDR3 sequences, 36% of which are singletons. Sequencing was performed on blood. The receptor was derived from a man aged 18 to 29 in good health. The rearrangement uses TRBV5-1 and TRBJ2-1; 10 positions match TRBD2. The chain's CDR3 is CASSYLAGADNEQFF. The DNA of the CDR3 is TGCGCCAGCAGCTACCTAGCGGGGGCAGACAATGAGCAGTTCTTC.